What follows are 12 T cell receptor beta chains derived from one specimen sequenced in a study of spatial heterogeneity in lung cancer. The time point here: sample taken at primary tumor resection. No antigen has been identified for these receptors. TCRdb ran MiXCR on the 5' RACE reads and lists one entry per CDR3 protein. This sample has 8,000 to 9,500 distinct CDR3 sequences; under 9% occur once, and the top ten carry 8.6%. Overall study findings and caveats: In tumors, expanded intratumoral alpha and beta TCR counts tracked mutation counts.

Sequences were derived from lung tumor tissue, sampled at surgery. All receptors derive from a male donor with early-stage non-small cell lung cancer.

By sample fraction, this clonotype is medium-sized (0.01 to 0.1%). The genes are TRBV11-2 and TRBJ2-1; 8 bases line up with TRBD2. This CDR3 has 19 residues. Per the germline V gene, CDR1 is SGHAT and CDR2 is FQNNGV. Losses at the gene ends were 5 bases for V and 4 bases for J; bases not matched to a gene: 19. The CDR3 protein is CASSRTGTRTTPSYNEQFF. The CDR3 DNA reads as TGTGCCAGCAGCCGAACCGGGACTAGGACTACACCTTCGTACAATGAGCAGTTCTTC.

By its share, this clonotype is medium-sized. The genes are TRBV7-9 and TRBJ1-1, with D uncertain. V gave up 6 bases and J gave up 1 base, with 15 bases separating them. CDR1 SEHNR and CDR2 FQNEAQ come from the germline V gene (reference sequence). The CDR3 extends over 15 amino acids. CDR3 region: CASSFIGDWNTEAFF. The DNA for the CDR3 is TGTGCCAGCAGTTTCATCGGAGACTGGAACACTGAAGCTTTCTTT.

This clonotype is medium-sized (0.01 to 0.1%) within its sample. This chain uses TRBV7-2 with TRBJ2-3, with D unclear. From germline, CDR1 is SGHTA and CDR2 FQGNSA. This CDR3 is 14 amino acids long. V shed 3 bases and J shed 4 bases, with 11 bases lying between them. DNA of the CDR3: TGTGCCAGCAGCTTGGTCCCATGGGCAGATACGCAGTATTTT. Amino acids: CASSLVPWADTQYF.

The J gene is TRBJ2-7, the V gene TRBV23-1; D tentatively reads TRBD1 or TRBD2 (5 bases each). TRBV23-1 is filed as an ORF, its function uncertain. CDR3 length: 14 amino acids. V dropped 7 bases and J dropped 5 bases, with 18 bases sitting between them. The CDR3 region has the DNA TGCGCCAGCAAACGTGGGGGATCGGTTAACGAGCAGTACTTC. This translates into CASKRGGSVNEQYF.

This clonotype rates as medium-sized. The chain combines TRBV29-1 with TRBJ1-2, with 7 bases lining up with TRBD1. The CDR3 is made up of 16 amino acids. V dropped 5 bases and J dropped 4; count of bases not matched to a gene: 16. The germline CDR1 and CDR2 sequences are SQVTM and ANQGSEA. CDR3 amino acids: CSVRNPDRHSPYGYTF. DNA for the CDR3: TGCAGCGTTCGCAACCCGGACAGGCATTCTCCCTATGGCTACACCTTC.

This clonotype has at least ten counts. CDR3 region: CASRKGPDGTGGYNQPQHF. The CDR3 nucleotides are TGTGCCAGCAGGAAGGGACCCGACGGGACAGGGGGCTACAATCAGCCCCAGCATTTT. This chain connects TRBV6-1 to TRBJ1-5; 12 bases align to TRBD1. The ends lost 6 bases at V and 3 bases at J; junction bases unmatched: 15. Germline V gives CDR1 MNHNS, CDR2 SASEGT. The CDR3 length is 19 residues.

By share, this clonotype ranks as medium-sized. The gene calls are TRBV6-5 and TRBJ1-6; TRBD1 is a possible D gene (5 bases). This CDR3 is built from 14 residues. Germline V lookup: CDR1 MNHEY, CDR2 SVGAGI. Trimming took 2 bases from V and 7 from J, leaving 9 bases between them. The CDR3 coding sequence is TGTGCCAGCAGTTACCGGGGGGGGAATTCACCCCTCCACTTT. Protein sequence: CASSYRGGNSPLHF.

This clonotype was counted a few times. The chain joins TRBV28 to TRBJ2-7; 8 bases map to TRBD2. This CDR3 contains 15 residues. Germline trimming cut 2 bases from V and 6 bases from J; bases unmatched to any gene: 9. Germline lookup yields CDR1 MDHEN and CDR2 SYDVKM. The CDR3 protein is CASSLGTGGQGEQYF. The DNA of the CDR3 is TGTGCCAGCAGTTTAGGAACGGGGGGGCAGGGCGAGCAGTACTTC. Filled out from reference TRBV28 and TRBJ2-7, the complete variable domain reads DVKVTQSSRYLVKRTGEKVFLECVQDMDHENMFWYRQDPGLGLRLIYFSYDVKMKEKGDIPEGYSVSREKKERFSLILESASTNQTSMYLCASSLGTGGQGEQYFGPGTRLTVT.

The chain combines TRBV19 with TRBJ2-7; 9 positions match TRBD1. Germline CDR1 is LNHDA and CDR2 is SQIVND (reference sequence). The CDR3 is 16 residues long. V dropped 2 bases and J dropped 1; count of bases not matched to a gene: 6. The CDR3 here is CASSISVGQGSYEQYF. CDR3 sequence (DNA): TGTGCCAGTAGTATAAGTGTCGGACAGGGGTCCTACGAGCAGTACTTC.

This clonotype ranks as medium-sized. This chain links TRBV7-2 with TRBJ2-3; TRBD2 aligns across 7 bases. V trimming: 7 bases; J trimming: 2 bases; junction bases outside the gene matches: 15. The CDR3 length is 17 residues. In germline, CDR1 is SGHTA, CDR2 FQGNSA. The CDR3, as DNA: TGTGCCAGCACCACAAAGGGGCCCAGCGGGGACACAGATACGCAGTATTTT. Translation gives CASTTKGPSGDTDTQYF.

The chain is built from TRBV19 and TRBJ2-6; D may be TRBD1 (6 bases). CDR3 length: 15 residues. Trimming stripped 6 bases from V and 1 base from J, with 10 bases between. CDR1 LNHDA and CDR2 SQIVND come from the germline V gene (reference sequence). In DNA form, the CDR3 reads TGTGCCAGTAGCCCTACAGGGTCTGGGGCCAACGTCCTGACTTTC. Protein: CASSPTGSGANVLTF.

This clonotype occurred many times. The V call is TRBV14, the J call TRBJ2-3, with TRBD2 matching 12 bases. V lost 2 bases and J lost 0; bases outside the gene matches: 9. From germline, CDR1 is SGHDN and CDR2 FVKESK. The CDR3 extends over 19 amino acids. The CDR3 nucleotides read TGTGCCAGCAGCCAACGACCCGGACTAGCGGGAATCAGCACAGATACGCAGTATTTT. Amino acid sequence: CASSQRPGLAGISTDTQYF.